Each of the 25 T cell receptor beta chains below was sequenced from the same sample in a study of cytomegalovirus exposure and HLA in healthy donors. PCR involved 60 Vbeta and 13 Jbeta primers. Produced via immunoSEQ multiplex PCR; TCRdb's table is partial and in-frame only. Its clone listing holds approximately 110,000 clones. The sample was PBMCs. These receptors were obtained from a man aged 25 to 40 in good health and CMV-seronegative.

The rearrangement uses TRBV7-3 and TRBJ2-2, with unresolved D. The CDR3 is 15 residues long. Germline V lookup: CDR1 SGHTA, CDR2 FQGTGA. Trimming left V 2 bases short and J 4 bases short, with 11 bases between. The CDR3 DNA follows: TGTGCCAGCAGCTTAGCTGGAGACGGCACCGGGGAGCTGTTTTTT. It is translated as CASSLAGDGTGELFF.

This chain uses TRBV28 with TRBJ1-4; a weak D match, TRBD1 (6 bases). This CDR3 is built from 16 residues. V lost 6 bases to trimming and J lost 0 bases, with 14 bases between them. Germline CDR1 reads MDHEN; CDR2 reads SYDVKM. CDR3 protein: CASSPRRTATNEKLFF. DNA for the CDR3: TGTGCCAGCAGCCCAAGGAGGACAGCAACTAATGAAAAACTGTTTTTT.

The J gene is TRBJ2-5, the V gene TRBV11-3, with 14 positions matching TRBD2. This CDR3 contains 15 residues. Germline CDR1 is SGHNT and CDR2 is YENEEA. J lost 4 bases, V lost 4 bases, and 2 bases had no gene match. The CDR3 nucleotides are TGTGCCAGCAGCTCGGGACTAGCGGGAGTAGAGACCCAGTACTTC. Amino acid sequence: CASSSGLAGVETQYF.

The chain employs TRBV27 and TRBJ2-7, with D perhaps matching TRBD2 (6 bases). The length of the CDR3 is 15 residues. V was cut by 6 bases and J by 2 bases, with 17 bases left in between. Germline V gives CDR1 MNHEY, CDR2 SMNVEV (reference sequence). The CDR3 DNA reads TGTGCCAGCAGCTTTCTGGCGGGGCTACCCTACGAGCAGTACTTC. Its translation is CASSFLAGLPYEQYF.

This chain links TRBV4-1 with TRBJ1-1, with unresolved D. The germline V gene encodes CDR1 MGHRA and CDR2 YSYEKL. V lost 3 bases to trimming and J lost 10 bases, with 18 bases between them. This CDR3 has 14 residues. The CDR3 nucleotides are TGCGCCAGCAGCCATCCCCCGGAGGGTAGGCGAGCTTTCTTT. This encodes CASSHPPEGRRAFF.

The rearrangement uses TRBV5-1 and TRBJ1-6; 7 bases fit TRBD1. This CDR3 has 16 amino acids. The junction had 9 bases not matched to a gene; V was cut back by 2 bases and J by 7 bases. Germline assignment: CDR1 SGHRS and CDR2 YFSETQ. CDR3 loop: CASSFYTGGGNSPLHF. In DNA, the CDR3 is TGCGCCAGCAGCTTTTACACGGGAGGGGGCAATTCACCCCTCCACTTT.

The rearrangement uses TRBV9 and TRBJ1-1; D remains ambiguous. CDR3 length equals 14 residues. The V gene's germline CDR1 is SGDLS and CDR2 YYNGEE. V was clipped by 4 bases and J by 2 bases, with 12 bases between them. In DNA, the CDR3 is TGTGCCAGCAGCCCTCGACTGTCAAACACTGAAGCTTTCTTT. It codes for CASSPRLSNTEAFF.

The chain carries TRBV30 and TRBJ2-5, with 7 bases fitting TRBD1. The CDR3 has 14 amino acids. CDR1 and CDR2 (germline): GTSNPN, SVGIG (reference sequence). J gave up 4 bases and V 2 bases, and 7 bases lay outside the gene matches. In DNA form, the CDR3 reads TGTGCCTGGAGTCTTGACAGGGCTCGAGAGACCCAGTACTTC. It translates to CAWSLDRARETQYF. Combining the CDR3 with reference TRBV30 and TRBJ2-5 gives the whole variable domain SQTIHQWPATLVQPVGSPLSLECTVEGTSNPNLYWYRQAAGRGLQLLFYSVGIGQISSEVPQNLSASRPQDRQFILSSKKLLLSDSGFYLCAWSLDRARETQYFGPGTRLLVL.

This chain joins TRBV29-1 and TRBJ2-3; 7 bases are shared with TRBD2. Unmatched junction bases numbered 4, after V lost 5 bases and J lost 2 bases. This CDR3 is built from 13 residues. Germline V gene data show CDR1 as SQVTM and CDR2 as ANQGSEA. Written as DNA, the CDR3 is TGCAGCGTTACGGGAGGTGACACAGATACGCAGTATTTT. It translates to CSVTGGDTDTQYF.

On this clone: Other DNA sequences within the sample encode an identical CDR3. This chain uses TRBV6-1 with TRBJ1-6, with 7 bases identical to TRBD1. The germline gives CDR1 MNHNS, CDR2 SASEGT. The CDR3 runs 14 residues. Trimming took 5 bases from V and 8 from J; bases not matched to a gene: 6. The CDR3: CASSLTGVDSPLHF. In nucleotides, the CDR3 is TGTGCCAGCAGTCTTACAGGGGTGGATTCACCCCTCCACTTT.

The chain joins TRBV18 to TRBJ2-1, with D maybe TRBD2 (5 bases). V was shortened by 1 base and J by 5 bases, with 12 bases between the two germline ends. CDR3 size: 15 residues. From germline, CDR1 is KGHSH and CDR2 LQKENI. CDR3 sequence (DNA): TGTGCCAGCTCACCACGAGGGAATAGAAACAATGAGCAGTTCTTC. Protein sequence: CASSPRGNRNNEQFF.

The V and J genes are TRBV27 and TRBJ2-1; unclear D gene. The CDR3 spans 13 residues. Between the trimmed V and J ends, which lost 7 bases and 10 bases, there was a span of 17 bases. The germline gives CDR1 MNHEY, CDR2 SMNVEV (reference sequence). CDR3 in amino acids: CASTQTPNGEQFF. DNA of the CDR3: TGTGCCAGCACCCAAACCCCCAACGGGGAGCAGTTCTTC.

The rearrangement joins TRBV6-5 to TRBJ2-7, with 9 bases fitting TRBD1. The CDR3 runs to 14 residues. Germline V gene lookup returns CDR1 MNHEY and CDR2 SVGAGI. Trimming cost V 2 bases and J 4 bases; bases outside gene matches: 3. CDR3 protein: CASSYEDRGYEQYF. The CDR3 nucleotides are TGTGCCAGCAGTTACGAGGACAGGGGATACGAGCAGTACTTC.

The gene calls are TRBV6-5 and TRBJ2-5; D remains ambiguous. The V gene's germline CDR1 is MNHEY and CDR2 SVGAGI. Between the trimmed V and J ends, which lost 5 bases and 5 bases, there was a span of 6 bases. The CDR3 runs 11 residues. Here the CDR3 DNA reads TGTGCCAGCAGTACTCGGGAGACCCAGTACTTC. Translation gives CASSTRETQYF.

The V gene is TRBV7-2, the J gene TRBJ1-2, with 7 bases that match TRBD1. CDR3 size: 14 residues. With V trimmed by 1 base and J by 5 bases, 4 bases remained unmatched. The germline V gene encodes CDR1 SGHTA and CDR2 FQGNSA. The CDR3 protein is CASSLVQGDYGYTF. In nucleotides, the CDR3 is TGTGCCAGCAGCTTAGTGCAGGGGGATTATGGCTACACCTTC.

CDR3 protein: CASSDTGLASPLHF. The CDR3 DNA is TGTGCCAGCAGTGATACAGGGCTAGCTTCACCCCTCCACTTT. This chain uses TRBV6-1 with TRBJ1-6; a possible D gene is TRBD1 (6 bases). Trimming removed 3 bases at V and 9 bases at J, with 12 bases between. Looked up from germline, CDR1 is MNHNS and CDR2 is SASEGT. This CDR3 has 14 residues.

V is TRBV27 and J is TRBJ2-2; 9 bases map to TRBD2. This CDR3 comprises 15 residues. Trimming removed 3 bases from V and 6 bases from J; junction bases left unmatched: 5. CDR1 is MNHEY and CDR2 is SMNVEV in the germline V gene (reference sequence). For the CDR3, the DNA is TGTGCCAGCAGTTTCGCTAGCGGGATATCCGGGGAGCTGTTTTTT. Its protein product is CASSFASGISGELFF.

This rearrangement joins TRBV19 to TRBJ1-1; TRBD1 matches 9 bases. V trimming: 4 bases; J trimming: 1 base; junction bases outside the gene matches: 7. Germline lookup yields CDR1 LNHDA and CDR2 SQIVND (reference sequence). This CDR3 comprises 16 residues. The CDR3 coding sequence is TGTGCCAGTAGTAAACAGGGGGCAGGACGGAACACTGAAGCTTTCTTT. It encodes CASSKQGAGRNTEAFF.

The chain joins TRBV19 to TRBJ1-2, with TRBD1 identical over 8 bases. This CDR3 has 16 residues. The J segment lost 0 bases and the V segment lost 5 bases, leaving 8 bases of the junction unmatched. Germline V gene data show CDR1 as LNHDA and CDR2 as SQIVND (reference sequence). CDR3 coding DNA: TGTGCCAGTAGTTCACAGGGGGGGAAGACTAACTATGGCTACACCTTC. Translating it yields CASSSQGGKTNYGYTF.

The chain has TRBV29-1 and TRBJ2-1, with 7 bases aligning to TRBD2. V was clipped by 3 bases and J by 1 base; unmatched bases: 9. The CDR3 length is 16 residues. Germline assignment: CDR1 SQVTM and CDR2 ANQGSEA. The CDR3: CSVDSGLAGSYNEQFF. The CDR3, as DNA: TGCAGCGTTGATTCGGGTTTAGCGGGTTCCTACAATGAGCAGTTCTTC.

This rearrangement joins TRBV19 to TRBJ2-1; 15 bases are a match to TRBD2. This CDR3 is built from 16 residues. The J segment lost 6 bases and the V segment lost 5 bases, leaving 5 bases of the junction unmatched. Germline V lookup: CDR1 LNHDA, CDR2 SQIVND (reference sequence). This chain's CDR3 is CASSPRTSGRANEQFF. CDR3 in DNA: TGTGCCAGTAGTCCAAGGACTAGCGGGAGGGCCAATGAGCAGTTCTTC. Combining the CDR3 with reference TRBV19 and TRBJ2-1 gives the whole variable domain DGGITQSPKYLFRKEGQNVTLSCEQNLNHDAMYWYRQDPGQGLRLIYYSQIVNDFQKGDIAEGYSVSREKKESFPLTVTSAQKNPTAFYLCASSPRTSGRANEQFFGPGTRLTVL.

The chain has TRBV10-1 and TRBJ2-2, with 8 bases lining up with TRBD2. The CDR3 has 13 residues. CDR1 is WNHNN, CDR2 SYGVQD, per germline (reference sequence). V gave up 6 bases and J gave up 5 bases; unmatched junction bases: 2. The CDR3 is CASRGGGTGELFF. The CDR3 nucleotides are TGCGCCAGCAGGGGCGGGGGGACCGGGGAGCTGTTTTTT.

The chain links TRBV5-1 to TRBJ1-2; the D is unclear. Trimming removed 4 bases at V and 3 bases at J, with 13 bases between. Germline V gene data show CDR1 as SGHRS and CDR2 as YFSETQ. The CDR3 is 14 amino acids. CDR3 DNA sequence: TGCGCCAGCAGCCCGGACTGGGGTGACTATGGCTACACCTTC. Protein sequence: CASSPDWGDYGYTF.

Points on this clone: This specimen includes other DNA sequences encoding the same CDR3. This sequence joins TRBV4-2 and TRBJ1-4, with a weak D call TRBD1 (6 bases). The CDR3 totals 14 residues. V was trimmed by 6 bases and J by 6 bases, leaving 14 bases between them. Germline loops: CDR1 LGHNA, CDR2 YNFKEQ. This CDR3 is CASSLQGQDEKLFF. DNA of the CDR3: TGTGCCAGCAGTCTACAGGGCCAGGATGAAAAACTGTTTTTT.

The chain recombines TRBV27 with TRBJ2-2; possible D gene TRBD2, 5 bases. Per the germline V gene, CDR1 is MNHEY and CDR2 is SMNVEV (reference sequence). This CDR3 has 15 residues. Deletions cut 6 bases from V and 6 bases from J, with 17 bases between. This chain's CDR3 is CASSPVLVTAGELFF. CDR3 in DNA: TGTGCCAGCAGCCCTGTACTAGTGACGGCCGGGGAGCTGTTTTTT.